The 27 T cell receptor beta chains presented below share a single source sample, sequenced in a study of blood T cells in healthy people across ages. A second PCR, run for roughly 7 to 11 cycles, used a sample-barcoded 5' primer plus a J-beta primer mix. TCRdb re-called the 5' RACE reads with MiXCR, one entry per CDR3 protein. This sample has around 1,000,000 distinct CDR3 sequences; roughly 24% occur once, and the top ten carry about 0.8%. The sample also formed part of further work on T cells of mothers and their children.

The specimen sequenced was blood. All receptors come from a girl aged 2-10 years in good health.

This clonotype was seen a few times. Mismatch with germline at one junction end may stem from a read error. V is TRBV7-7 and J is TRBJ2-5; the D gene is possibly TRBD1 (5 bases). Near its end, the DNA agrees better with TRBJ2-1, so the J call may be wrong. The V gene's germline CDR1 is SSHAT and CDR2 FNYEAQ (reference sequence). This CDR3 has 15 residues. The CDR3 DNA sequence: TGTGCTAGCAGCTTAGTTGACAGCCCATACAATGAGCAGTTCTTC. Amino acids: CASSLVDSPYNEQFF.

This chain joins TRBV3-1 and TRBJ2-2; D is ambiguous. This CDR3 region has 16 residues. Germline V gene lookup returns CDR1 LGHDT and CDR2 YNNKEL (reference sequence). Trimming took off 1 base at V and 1 base at J, with 10 bases between the two ends. The CDR3 loop is CASSQGGPENTGELFF. CDR3 sequence (DNA): TGTGCCAGCAGCCAAGGAGGACCGGAGAACACCGGGGAGCTGTTTTTT.

The genes are TRBV7-8 and TRBJ2-3; tentative D call: TRBD1 (7 bases). The V end lost 5 bases, the J end lost 8 bases, and 20 bases lay between the germline ends. The CDR3 runs to 15 residues. Germline V CDR1 and CDR2: SGHVS, FQNEAQ. This chain's CDR3 is CASSPGGGRGGTQYF. CDR3 nucleotide sequence: TGTGCCAGCAGCCCAGGGGGTGGAAGGGGAGGTACGCAGTATTTT.

This clonotype was counted only a few times. V gene TRBV2 combines with J gene TRBJ1-2; 7 bases match TRBD1. Germline V gene data show CDR1 as SNHLY and CDR2 as FYNNEI. The length of the CDR3 is 12 residues. The J segment lost 6 bases and the V segment lost 8 bases, leaving 6 bases of the junction unmatched. The CDR3 reads CASSTGVDGYTF. The DNA of the CDR3 is TGTGCCAGCTCTACAGGGGTTGATGGCTACACCTTC.

This clonotype was observed a handful of times. The chain couples TRBV29-1 to TRBJ1-4, with 7 positions matching TRBD1. Germline assignment: CDR1 SQVTM and CDR2 ANQGSEA. The V and J ends lost 5 bases and 12 bases, in that order; junction bases with no gene match: 15. This CDR3 region has 14 residues. The CDR3 sequence is CSVLKQGSPGQLFF. The CDR3 coding sequence is TGCAGCGTTCTAAAACAGGGGTCCCCCGGGCAACTGTTTTTT.

This clonotype turned up a few times. This chain links TRBV4-1 with TRBJ2-5; weak D call: TRBD1 (6 bases). This CDR3 has 14 amino acids. Germline V gene sequence: CDR1 MGHRA, CDR2 YSYEKL. V was trimmed by 2 bases and J by 5 bases, leaving 12 bases between them. The CDR3 DNA sequence: TGCGCCAGCAGCCAACCAGGGGCCGCGGAGACCCAGTACTTC. This translates into CASSQPGAAETQYF.

The chain employs TRBV7-8 and TRBJ2-4; 8 bases match TRBD1. The CDR3 runs to 16 residues. Germline CDR1 is SGHVS and CDR2 is FQNEAQ. J was trimmed by 4 bases and V by 0 bases; bases with no gene match: 5. CDR3 coding DNA: TGTGCCAGCAGCTTAGCCCGACAGGGGAGGAAAAACATTCAGTACTTC. Amino acid sequence: CASSLARQGRKNIQYF.

Details on this clonotype: The junction departs from the called germline gene at one end, perhaps through a read error. The rearrangement uses TRBV3-1 and TRBJ2-2; TRBD1 might be the D (6 bases). In germline, CDR1 is LGHDT, CDR2 YNNKEL (reference sequence). The CDR3 consists of 17 residues. The CDR3 region is CARSRGSTGWGTGELFF. CDR3 DNA sequence: TGTGCCAGGAGCCGCGGTAGCACAGGGTGGGGCACCGGGGAGCTGTTTTTT.

Notes on this clonotype: One end of the junction does not line up with germline, which may come from a read error. The chain links TRBV7-3 to TRBJ2-3, with a possible D match to TRBD2 (7 bases). Germline loops: CDR1 SGHTA, CDR2 FQGTGA. The CDR3 extends over 16 amino acids. CDR3 sequence: CASSLLGGAITDTHYF. In DNA, the CDR3 is TGTGCCAGCAGCTTACTTGGGGGGGCGATAACAGATACGCACTATTTT.

The chain links TRBV29-1 to TRBJ2-2; no clear D. Trimming took off 7 bases at V and 1 base at J, with 16 bases between the two ends. The CDR3 covers 15 residues. Per the germline V gene, CDR1 is SQVTM and CDR2 is ANQGSEA. The DNA for the CDR3 is TGCAGCGGGAAGCTCGGAACGCTGAACACCGGGGAGCTGTTTTTT. Translated, it gives CSGKLGTLNTGELFF.

This clonotype has a handful of counts. V gene TRBV5-1 combines with J gene TRBJ2-4; possible D gene TRBD1, 6 bases. CDR1 is SGHRS, CDR2 YFSETQ, per germline. The CDR3 loop spans 16 amino acids. Trimming stripped 0 bases from V and 0 bases from J, with 10 bases between. The DNA of the CDR3 is TGCGCCAGCAGCTTGGATTACAGGGAAGCCAAAAACATTCAGTACTTC. Amino acids: CASSLDYREAKNIQYF.

The CDR3 sequence: CASSPGRIPGANVLTF. CDR3 in DNA: TGTGCCAGCAGTCCCGGCAGGATTCCTGGGGCCAACGTCCTGACTTTC. The rearrangement links TRBV28 to TRBJ2-6; D gene unclear. Germline-derived CDR1 and CDR2 are MDHEN and SYDVKM. Between the trimmed V and J ends, which lost 5 bases and 2 bases, there was a span of 13 bases. CDR3 size: 16 residues.

This clonotype was seen a few times. The V gene is TRBV6-6, the J gene TRBJ2-5, with D possibly called TRBD1 or TRBD2 (5 bases each). The J call may be in error: the DNA end matches TRBJ2-1 better. The CDR3 length is 16 residues. Looked up from germline, CDR1 is MNHNY and CDR2 is SVGAGI (reference sequence). For the CDR3, the DNA is TGTGCCAGCAGTTACTCGACCGGGGCGGCTAATGGTGAGCAGTTCTTC. It is translated as CASSYSTGAANGEQFF.

Here the CDR3 reads CASLGTWTDTQYF. In DNA, the CDR3 is TGTGCCAGCCTCGGGACGTGGACAGATACGCAGTATTTT. The gene calls are TRBV25-1 and TRBJ2-3; TRBD1 or TRBD2 may be the D gene (5 bases each). V shed 8 bases and J shed 3 bases, with 12 bases lying between them. CDR3 length equals 13 residues. The germline V gene encodes CDR1 MGHDK and CDR2 SYGVNS.

The chain combines TRBV3-1 with TRBJ2-4; 10 nucleotides align to TRBD1. The CDR3 runs to 17 residues. Losses at the gene ends were 3 bases for V and 0 bases for J; bases not matched to a gene: 5. Germline-derived CDR1 and CDR2 are LGHDT and YNNKEL (reference sequence). CDR3 DNA: TGTGCCAGCAGCCACGGGGACAGGGGTCAAGCCAAAAACATTCAGTACTTC. It codes for CASSHGDRGQAKNIQYF.

This clonotype showed up just a few times. The chain employs TRBV9 and TRBJ2-3; 7 bases are a match to TRBD2. V was clipped by 0 bases and J by 0 bases; unmatched bases: 1. The CDR3 loop spans 15 amino acids. Germline CDR1 is SGDLS and CDR2 is YYNGEE. This CDR3 reads CASSVEGGSTDTQYF. The CDR3 bases are TGTGCCAGCAGCGTAGAGGGAGGGAGCACAGATACGCAGTATTTT.

This clonotype was seen many times. The genes are TRBV6-2 or TRBV6-3 and TRBJ2-5, with D possibly TRBD2 on 7 matching bases. The DNA end is a closer match to TRBJ2-7, so the J assignment may be wrong. The CDR3 has 12 residues. The germline V gene encodes CDR1 MNHEY and CDR2 SVGEGT. CDR3 amino acids: CASTGGPYEQYF. In DNA form, the CDR3 reads TGTGCCAGCACCGGGGGGCCCTACGAGCAGTACTTC.

This chain links TRBV3-1 with TRBJ2-1; a weak D match, TRBD1 (6 bases). The CDR3 spans 15 residues. Looked up from germline, CDR1 is LGHDT and CDR2 is YNNKEL (reference sequence). The V gene lost 4 bases and the J gene lost 5 bases, with 15 bases spanning the gap. The CDR3 spells CASSPTNREDNEQFF. The CDR3 DNA is TGTGCCAGCAGCCCGACCAACAGGGAAGACAATGAGCAGTTCTTC.

This clonotype was recorded a few times. This sequence joins TRBV12-3 or TRBV12-4 and TRBJ1-4; D call uncertain. The CDR3 totals 15 residues. Trimming took 4 bases from V and 12 from J, leaving 21 bases between them. CDR3 sequence reads: CASSSYILGGAELFF. Written as DNA, the CDR3 is TGTGCCAGCAGTTCATATATATTGGGCGGTGCGGAACTGTTTTTT.

The J gene is TRBJ2-7, the V gene TRBV13, with D perhaps matching TRBD2 (6 bases). Between the trimmed V and J ends, which lost 2 bases and 0 bases, there was a span of 11 bases. Germline CDR1 is PRHDT and CDR2 is FYEKMQ (reference sequence). The CDR3 spans 15 residues. CDR3 DNA sequence: TGTGCCAGCAGCTTAAGCTCCGGGGGCTCCTACGAGCAGTACGTC. It yields the protein CASSLSSGGSYEQYV.

This clonotype was recorded a few times. V gene TRBV9 combines with J gene TRBJ2-2; D possibly corresponds to TRBD2 (6 bases). Per germline, CDR1 SGDLS and CDR2 YYNGEE. The ends were cut back, 0 bases at V and 5 bases at J, with 14 bases in the middle. The CDR3 is 16 amino acids. The CDR3 DNA reads as TGTGCCAGCAGCGTAGGTGGAGGGGATGGGACCGGGGAGCTGTTTTTT. This codes for CASSVGGGDGTGELFF.

This chain uses TRBV6-6 with TRBJ1-1; TRBD1 aligns across 7 bases. J gave up 6 bases and V 7 bases, and 11 bases lay outside the gene matches. This CDR3 contains 14 residues. Germline V lookup: CDR1 MNHNY, CDR2 SVGAGI (reference sequence). The CDR3 sequence is CASTIQGLGAEAFF. As DNA, the CDR3 is TGTGCCAGCACAATACAGGGGTTAGGGGCTGAAGCTTTCTTT.

The J gene is TRBJ2-5, the V gene TRBV24-1, with D unresolved. The J call is doubtful: the DNA matches TRBJ2-1 better. The CDR3 covers 13 residues. Germline-derived CDR1 and CDR2 are KGHDR and SFDVKD. The CDR3 here is CATSDFFEPKQFF. CDR3 in DNA: TGTGCCACCAGTGATTTCTTCGAGCCGAAGCAGTTCTTC.

As concerns this clonotype: A read error may explain this, as a much larger clone is one base away. The rearrangement links TRBV2 to TRBJ1-1; D remains ambiguous. Per germline, CDR1 SNHLY and CDR2 FYNNEI. V was clipped by 3 bases and J by 0 bases, with 2 bases between them. There are 12 residues in the CDR3. In DNA, the CDR3 is TGTGCCAGCAGTGACGTGAACACTGAAGCTTTCTTT. Translating gives CASSDVNTEAFF. Using reference TRBV2 and TRBJ1-1 for the parts outside the CDR3, the full variable domain is EPEVTQTPSHQVTQMGQEVILRCVPISNHLYFYWYRQILGQKVEFLVSFYNNEISEKSEIFDDQFSVERPDGSNFTLKIRSTKLEDSAMYFCASSDVNTEAFFGQGTRLTVV.

CDR3 nucleotides: TGTGCCAGCAGTGATTTGAGGGTACTCCTCCAAAACACCTACGAGCAGTACTTC. This encodes CASSDLRVLLQNTYEQYF. The chain combines TRBV2 with TRBJ2-5, with TRBD2 as a possible D gene (5 bases). The J call is doubtful: the DNA matches TRBJ2-7 better. The CDR3 has 18 residues. Germline assignment: CDR1 SNHLY and CDR2 FYNNEI.

In its sample, this clonotype was seen many times. The chain carries TRBV6-1 and TRBJ2-1; D may be TRBD1 (6 bases). CDR3 size: 13 residues. Germline CDR1 reads MNHNS; CDR2 reads SASEGT. V lost 3 bases to trimming and J lost 7 bases, with 10 bases between them. The CDR3 coding sequence is TGTGCCAGCAGTGACCCAGGGGAGAATGAGCAGTTCTTC. This encodes CASSDPGENEQFF.

This clonotype was detected a few times. The chain carries TRBV12-3 or TRBV12-4 and TRBJ2-5; the D gene is possibly TRBD2 (5 bases). The J call may be incorrect, as the DNA end agrees better with TRBJ2-7. CDR3 length: 17 residues. The CDR3 nucleotides read TGTGCCAGCAGTTTTATAGTTGGGCTTAGCGCTACCTACGAGCAGTACTTC. It is translated as CASSFIVGLSATYEQYF.